Listed below are T cell receptor beta chains from one sample, sequenced in a study of beta chain features in type 1 diabetes. Repertoires were generated with immunoSEQ multiplex PCR, while TCRdb's copy carries only in-frame clones and drops some. The data contain about 240,000 clones, approximately 15% of them singletons. The sample taken for sequencing was naive CD4+ T cells from blood. The source of these receptors is a man aged 25 to 45 with type 1 diabetes. The CDR3 runs from the conserved cysteine through the conserved F or W. Fields, in order: J gene, D gene, clone size, V gene, CDR3 DNA, CDR3 protein. The D gene is left open where the match is weak. The size of a clone is reported for some rows only, either as once, few or many, or as a class for expanded clones.

>TRBJ2-3|TRBD2|NA|TRBV7-9
TGTGCCAGCAGAGTACTTCCCGGAGGACTAGCGGGAGATACGCAGTATTTT
CASRVLPGGLAGDTQYF
>TRBJ2-5|TRBD2|NA|TRBV30
TGTGCCTGGAGTATCGGACTAGCGGGAAGGGGGGAGACCCAGTACTTC
CAWSIGLAGRGETQYF
>TRBJ1-3|NA|few|TRBV9
TGTGCCAGCAGCTTGCAGGGGCGGGTAATCTCTGGAAACACCATATATTTT
CASSLQGRVISGNTIYF
>TRBJ1-1|NA|few|TRBV7-2
TGTGCCAGCAGCTTAGCGCAGTCCCCTGAAGCTTTCTTT
CASSLAQSPEAFF
>TRBJ2-7|TRBD1|NA|TRBV29-1
TGCAGCGTTGGGACAGGGACTCGGGGCGAGCAGTACTTC
CSVGTGTRGEQYF
>TRBJ2-5|NA|NA|TRBV25-1
TGTGCCAGCAGGTCACAAGAGACCCAGTACTTC
CASRSQETQYF
>TRBJ2-1|NA|few|TRBV10-3
TGTGCCAGCGGTCGTCCAACCGGTGAGCAGTTCTTC
CASGRPTGEQFF
>TRBJ1-2|TRBD1|few|TRBV10-3
TGTGCCATCAGTGATCGTGGGTCAGGGGGGACCTTC
CAISDRGSGGTF
>TRBJ2-5|TRBD1|few|TRBV2
TGTGCCAGCAGCTACTACAGGGGCCAAGAGACCCAGTACTTC
CASSYYRGQETQYF
>TRBJ1-6|NA|NA|TRBV5-4
TGTGCCAGCAGTCCCCCAGGTTTGAGTTCACCCCTCCACTTT
CASSPPGLSSPLHF
>TRBJ2-4|NA|NA|TRBV19
TGTGCCAGTAGTATCGGACTAGCCAAAAACATTCAGTACTTC
CASSIGLAKNIQYF
>TRBJ2-5|TRBD2|few|TRBV5-1
TGCGCCAGCAGCGCGGGAGGGCTAGAGGCGACCCAGTACTTC
CASSAGGLEATQYF
>TRBJ2-7|TRBD1|NA|TRBV6-6
TGTGCCAGCAGCACTGCCGGGACAGCTCGCGAGCAGTACTTC
CASSTAGTAREQYF
>TRBJ2-3|TRBD2|few|TRBV4-2
TGTGCCAGCAGCCAAGATGAGCGGGGGGCCAAAGATACGCAGTATTTT
CASSQDERGAKDTQYF
>TRBJ2-2|NA|few|TRBV10-3
TGTGCCATCAGTGAGGCCGGCACCGGGGAGCTGTTTTTT
CAISEAGTGELFF
>TRBJ1-1|NA|few|TRBV6-5
TGTGCCAGCCGAAAACGGGGAGGGACTGAAGCTTTCTTT
CASRKRGGTEAFF
>TRBJ2-1|NA|NA|TRBV9
TGTGCCAGCAGCGAAACTCCCTACAATGAGCAGTTCTTC
CASSETPYNEQFF
>TRBJ1-1|NA|few|TRBV30
TGTGCCTGGTCCACTACCGGGACTAAGAACACTGAAGCTTTCTTT
CAWSTTGTKNTEAFF
>TRBJ2-7|TRBD1|NA|TRBV11-2
TGTGCCAGCAGCTTAAACCGACAGGGCTCGGAGTACTTC
CASSLNRQGSEYF